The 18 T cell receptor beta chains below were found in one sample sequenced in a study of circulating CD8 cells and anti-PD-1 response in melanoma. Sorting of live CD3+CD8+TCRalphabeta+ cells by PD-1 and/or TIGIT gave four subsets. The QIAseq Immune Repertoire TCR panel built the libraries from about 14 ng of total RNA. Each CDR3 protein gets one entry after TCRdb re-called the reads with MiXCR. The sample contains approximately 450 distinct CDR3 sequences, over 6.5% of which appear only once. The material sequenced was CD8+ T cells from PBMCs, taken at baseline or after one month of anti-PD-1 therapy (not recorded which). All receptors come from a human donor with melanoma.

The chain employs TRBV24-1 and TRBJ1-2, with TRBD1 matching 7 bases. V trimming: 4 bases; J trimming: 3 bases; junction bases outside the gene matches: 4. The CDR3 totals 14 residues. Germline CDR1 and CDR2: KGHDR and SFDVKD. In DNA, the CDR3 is TGTGCCACCAGTGACCACGACAGGGACTATGGCTACACCTTC. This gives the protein CATSDHDRDYGYTF.

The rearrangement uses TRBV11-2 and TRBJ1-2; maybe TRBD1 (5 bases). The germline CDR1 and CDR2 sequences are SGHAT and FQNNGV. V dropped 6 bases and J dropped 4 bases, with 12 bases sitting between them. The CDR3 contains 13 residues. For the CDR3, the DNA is TGTGCCAGCAGATCTGACAGAACCTATGGCTACACCTTC. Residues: CASRSDRTYGYTF.

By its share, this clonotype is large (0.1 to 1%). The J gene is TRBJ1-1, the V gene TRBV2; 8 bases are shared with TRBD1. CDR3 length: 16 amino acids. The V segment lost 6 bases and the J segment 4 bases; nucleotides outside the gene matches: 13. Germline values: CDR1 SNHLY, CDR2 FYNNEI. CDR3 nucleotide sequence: TGTGCCAGCAGGAAGTCTCTCGACAGGGGAGGCACTGAAGCTTTCTTT. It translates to CASRKSLDRGGTEAFF.

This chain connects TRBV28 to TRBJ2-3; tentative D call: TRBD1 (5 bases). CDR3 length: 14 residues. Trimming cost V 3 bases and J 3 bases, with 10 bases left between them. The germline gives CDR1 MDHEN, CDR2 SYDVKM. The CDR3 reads CASSFLSGTDTQYF. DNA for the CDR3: TGTGCCAGCAGTTTTTTATCAGGGACAGATACGCAGTATTTT.

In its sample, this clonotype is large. The CDR3 sequence: CASAGLARSADTQYF. CDR3 DNA sequence: TGTGCCAGCGCCGGACTAGCGAGAAGCGCAGATACGCAGTATTTT. The genes are TRBV2 and TRBJ2-3, with 9 bases that match TRBD2. This CDR3 is built from 15 residues. CDR1 and CDR2 (germline): SNHLY, FYNNEI. The V gene end was trimmed by 8 bases and the J gene end by 4 bases; junction bases not matched to a gene: 10.

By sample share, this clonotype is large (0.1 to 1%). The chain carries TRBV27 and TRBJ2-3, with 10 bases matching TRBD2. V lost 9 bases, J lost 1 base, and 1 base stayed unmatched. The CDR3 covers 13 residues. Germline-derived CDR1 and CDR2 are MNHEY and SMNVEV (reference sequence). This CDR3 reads CASGTSGTDTQYF. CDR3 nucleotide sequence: TGTGCCAGTGGGACTAGCGGCACAGATACGCAGTATTTT.

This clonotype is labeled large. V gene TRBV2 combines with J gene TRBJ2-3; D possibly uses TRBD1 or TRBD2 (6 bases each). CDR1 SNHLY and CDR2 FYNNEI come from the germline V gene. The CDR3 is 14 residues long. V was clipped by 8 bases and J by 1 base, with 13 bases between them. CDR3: CASGGQGRTDTQYF. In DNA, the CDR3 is TGTGCCAGCGGGGGGCAGGGACGCACAGATACGCAGTATTTT.

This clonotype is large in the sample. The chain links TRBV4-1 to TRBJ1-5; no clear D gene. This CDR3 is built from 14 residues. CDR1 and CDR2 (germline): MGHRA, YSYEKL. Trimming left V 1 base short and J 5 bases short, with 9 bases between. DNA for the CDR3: TGCGCCAGCAGCCAAGTGGGCGGATATCAGCCCCAGCATTTT. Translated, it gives CASSQVGGYQPQHF.

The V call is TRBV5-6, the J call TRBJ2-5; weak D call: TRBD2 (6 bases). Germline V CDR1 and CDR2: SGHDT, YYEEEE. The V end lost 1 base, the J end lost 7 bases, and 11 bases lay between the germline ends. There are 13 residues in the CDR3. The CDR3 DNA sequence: TGTGCCAGCAGCTTGAGGCCGGAGGGGACCCAGTACTTC. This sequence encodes CASSLRPEGTQYF.

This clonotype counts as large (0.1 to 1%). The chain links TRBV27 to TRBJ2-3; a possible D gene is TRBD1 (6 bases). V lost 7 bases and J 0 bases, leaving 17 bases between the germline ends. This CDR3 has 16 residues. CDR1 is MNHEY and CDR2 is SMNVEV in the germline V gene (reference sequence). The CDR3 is CASKRGGPYSTDTQYF. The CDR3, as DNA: TGTGCCAGCAAACGAGGGGGACCTTATAGCACAGATACGCAGTATTTT.

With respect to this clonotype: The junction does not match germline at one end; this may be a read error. The CDR3 region has the DNA TGTGCCAGCAGCTTGGCGGGACAGGGGGCGGCTAATGAAAAACTGCTTTTT. This codes for CASSLAGQGAANEKLLF. The rearrangement joins TRBV5-5 to TRBJ1-4, with 12 bases identical to TRBD1. In germline, CDR1 is SGHKS, CDR2 YYEKEE (reference sequence). There are 17 residues in the CDR3.

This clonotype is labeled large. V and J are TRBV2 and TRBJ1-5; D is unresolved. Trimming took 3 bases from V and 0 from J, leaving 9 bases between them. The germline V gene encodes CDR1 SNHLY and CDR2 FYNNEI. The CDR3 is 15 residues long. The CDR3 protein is CASSEVILSNQPQHF. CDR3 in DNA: TGTGCCAGCAGTGAGGTCATCCTTAGCAATCAGCCCCAGCATTTT.

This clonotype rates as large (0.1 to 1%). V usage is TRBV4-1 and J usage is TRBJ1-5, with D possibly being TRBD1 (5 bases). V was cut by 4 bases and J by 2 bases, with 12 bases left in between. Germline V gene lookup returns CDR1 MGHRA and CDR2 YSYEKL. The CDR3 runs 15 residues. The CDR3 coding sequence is TGCGCCAGCAGCCTGTGGGAAGGGGGCAATCAGCCCCAGCATTTT. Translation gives CASSLWEGGNQPQHF.

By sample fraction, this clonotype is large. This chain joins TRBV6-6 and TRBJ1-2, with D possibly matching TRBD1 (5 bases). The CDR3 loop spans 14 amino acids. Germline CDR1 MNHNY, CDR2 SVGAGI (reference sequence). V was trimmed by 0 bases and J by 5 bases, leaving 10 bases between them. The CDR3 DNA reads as TGTGCCAGCAGTTACTCGGGGCAGACTTATGGCTACACCTTC. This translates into CASSYSGQTYGYTF.

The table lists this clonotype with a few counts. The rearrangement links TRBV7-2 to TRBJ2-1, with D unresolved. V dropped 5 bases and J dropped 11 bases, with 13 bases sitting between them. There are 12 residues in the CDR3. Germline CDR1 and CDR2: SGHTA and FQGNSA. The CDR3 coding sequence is TGTGCCAGCAGCCCCCCGGATCGGCAGCAGTTCTTC. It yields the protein CASSPPDRQQFF. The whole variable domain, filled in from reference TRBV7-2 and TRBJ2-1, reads GAGVSQSPSNKVTEKGKDVELRCDPISGHTALYWYRQSLGQGLEFLIYFQGNSAPDKSGLPSDRFSAERTGGSVSTLTIQRTQQEDSAVYLCASSPPDRQQFFGPGTRLTVL.

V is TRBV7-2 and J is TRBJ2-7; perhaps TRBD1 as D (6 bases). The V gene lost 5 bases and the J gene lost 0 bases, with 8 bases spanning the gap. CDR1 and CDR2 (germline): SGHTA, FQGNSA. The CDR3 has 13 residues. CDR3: CASSPGASYEQYF. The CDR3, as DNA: TGTGCCAGCAGCCCAGGGGCCTCCTACGAGCAGTACTTC.

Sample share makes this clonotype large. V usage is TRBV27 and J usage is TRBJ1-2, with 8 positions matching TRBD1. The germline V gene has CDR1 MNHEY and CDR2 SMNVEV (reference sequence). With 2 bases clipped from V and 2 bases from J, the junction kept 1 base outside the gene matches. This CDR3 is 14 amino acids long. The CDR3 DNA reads TGTGCCAGCAGTTTACAGGGGGCAAACTATGGCTACACCTTC. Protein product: CASSLQGANYGYTF.

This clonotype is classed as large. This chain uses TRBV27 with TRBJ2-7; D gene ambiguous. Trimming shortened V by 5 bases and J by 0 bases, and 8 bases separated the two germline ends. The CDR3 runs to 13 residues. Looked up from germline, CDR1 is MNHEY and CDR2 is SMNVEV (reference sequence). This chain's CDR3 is CASSPLISYEQYF. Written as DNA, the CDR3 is TGTGCCAGCAGTCCCCTAATCTCCTACGAGCAGTACTTC.